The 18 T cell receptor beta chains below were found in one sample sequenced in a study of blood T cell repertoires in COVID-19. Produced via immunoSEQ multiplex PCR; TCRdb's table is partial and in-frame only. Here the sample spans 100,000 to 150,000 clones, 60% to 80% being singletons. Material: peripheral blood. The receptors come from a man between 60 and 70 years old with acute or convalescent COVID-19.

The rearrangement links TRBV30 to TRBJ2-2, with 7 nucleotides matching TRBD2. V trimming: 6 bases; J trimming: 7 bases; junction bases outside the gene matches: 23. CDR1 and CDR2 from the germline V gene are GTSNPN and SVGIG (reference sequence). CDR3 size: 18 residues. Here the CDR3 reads CACNEGVAGSLGLGELFF. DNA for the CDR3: TGTGCCTGCAATGAAGGGGTAGCGGGTTCACTAGGGCTCGGGGAGCTGTTTTTT.

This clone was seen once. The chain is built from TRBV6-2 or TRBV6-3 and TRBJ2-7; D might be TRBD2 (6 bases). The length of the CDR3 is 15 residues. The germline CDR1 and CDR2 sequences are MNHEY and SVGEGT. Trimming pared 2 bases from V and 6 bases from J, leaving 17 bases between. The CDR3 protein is CASSYGGFGTLEQYF. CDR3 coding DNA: TGTGCCAGCAGTTACGGGGGGTTCGGAACTCTCGAGCAGTACTTC.

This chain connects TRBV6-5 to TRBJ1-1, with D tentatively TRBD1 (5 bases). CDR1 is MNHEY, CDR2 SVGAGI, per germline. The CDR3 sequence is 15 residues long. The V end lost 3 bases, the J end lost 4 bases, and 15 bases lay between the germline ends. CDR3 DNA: TGTGCCAGCAGTTATAAAGCTACCGGGGGCACTGAAGCTTTCTTT. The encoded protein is CASSYKATGGTEAFF.

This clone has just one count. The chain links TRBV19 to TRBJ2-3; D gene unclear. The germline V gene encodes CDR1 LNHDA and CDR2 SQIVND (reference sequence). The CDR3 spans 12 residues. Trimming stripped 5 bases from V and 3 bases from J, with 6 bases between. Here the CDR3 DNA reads TGTGCCAGTAGTCCCGGGACAGATACGCAGTATTTT. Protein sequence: CASSPGTDTQYF.

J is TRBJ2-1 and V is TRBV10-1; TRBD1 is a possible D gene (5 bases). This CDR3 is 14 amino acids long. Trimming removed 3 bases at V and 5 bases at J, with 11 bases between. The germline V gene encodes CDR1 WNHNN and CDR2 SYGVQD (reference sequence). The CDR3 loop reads CASSELGANNEQFF. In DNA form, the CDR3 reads TGCGCCAGCAGTGAATTAGGGGCTAACAATGAGCAGTTCTTC.

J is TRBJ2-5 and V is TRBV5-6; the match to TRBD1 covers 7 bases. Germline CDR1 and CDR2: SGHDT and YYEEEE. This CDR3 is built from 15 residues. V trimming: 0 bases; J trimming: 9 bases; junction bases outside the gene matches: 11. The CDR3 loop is CASSLVQGPQGAQYF. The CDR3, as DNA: TGTGCCAGCAGCTTGGTTCAGGGTCCCCAGGGGGCCCAGTACTTC.

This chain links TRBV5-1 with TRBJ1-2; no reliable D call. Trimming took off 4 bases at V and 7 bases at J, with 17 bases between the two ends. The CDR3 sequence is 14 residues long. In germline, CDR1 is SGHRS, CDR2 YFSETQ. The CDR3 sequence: CASSTSGSERGYTF. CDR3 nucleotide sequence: TGCGCCAGCAGCACGTCGGGGTCGGAGCGTGGCTACACCTTC.

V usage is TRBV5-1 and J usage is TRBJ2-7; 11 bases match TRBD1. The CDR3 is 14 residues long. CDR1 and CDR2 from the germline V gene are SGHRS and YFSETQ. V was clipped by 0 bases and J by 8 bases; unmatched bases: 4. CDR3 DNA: TGCGCCAGCAGCTTGGGGACAGGGGGCACTCAGCAGTACTTC. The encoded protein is CASSLGTGGTQQYF.

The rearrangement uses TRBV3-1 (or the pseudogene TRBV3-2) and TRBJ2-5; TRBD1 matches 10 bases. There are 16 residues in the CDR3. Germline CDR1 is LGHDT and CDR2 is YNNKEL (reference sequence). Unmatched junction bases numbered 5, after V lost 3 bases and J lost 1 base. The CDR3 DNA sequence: TGTGCCAGCAGCCAGAGGGACAGGGGCTCCCAAGAGACCCAGTACTTC. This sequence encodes CASSQRDRGSQETQYF.

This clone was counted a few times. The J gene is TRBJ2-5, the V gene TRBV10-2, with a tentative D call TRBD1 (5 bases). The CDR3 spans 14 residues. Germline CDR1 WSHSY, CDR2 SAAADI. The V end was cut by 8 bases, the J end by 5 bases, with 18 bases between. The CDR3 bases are TGCGCCAGCCAGGCCTACAGGCTATCCGAGACCCAGTACTTC. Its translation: CASQAYRLSETQYF.

The CDR3 coding sequence is TGTGCCACCAGTGATGTAGACAGATCCTACGAGCAGTACTTC. This gives the protein CATSDVDRSYEQYF. The rearrangement uses TRBV24-1 and TRBJ2-7; tentative D call: TRBD1 (5 bases). Germline V gene lookup returns CDR1 KGHDR and CDR2 SFDVKD. There are 14 residues in the CDR3. Trimming removed 3 bases from V and 1 base from J, with 9 bases in between.

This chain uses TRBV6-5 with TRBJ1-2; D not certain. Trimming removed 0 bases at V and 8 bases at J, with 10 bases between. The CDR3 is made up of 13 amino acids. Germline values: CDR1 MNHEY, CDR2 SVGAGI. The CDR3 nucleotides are TGTGCCAGCAGTTACTCGATCGCCCGGGGCTACACCTTC. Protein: CASSYSIARGYTF.

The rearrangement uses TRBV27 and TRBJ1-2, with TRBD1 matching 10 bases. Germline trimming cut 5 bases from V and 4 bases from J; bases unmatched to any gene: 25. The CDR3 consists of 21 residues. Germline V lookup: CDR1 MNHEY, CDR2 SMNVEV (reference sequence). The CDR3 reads CASSPLRQGANSKVHRYGYTF. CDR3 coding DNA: TGTGCCAGCAGTCCACTAAGACAGGGGGCCAATAGTAAGGTGCACCGCTATGGCTACACCTTC.

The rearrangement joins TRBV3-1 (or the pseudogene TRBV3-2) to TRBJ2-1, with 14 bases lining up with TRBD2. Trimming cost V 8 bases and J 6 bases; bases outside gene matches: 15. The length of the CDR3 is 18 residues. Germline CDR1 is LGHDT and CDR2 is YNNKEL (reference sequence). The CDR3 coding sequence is TGTGCCAGCGGAAGGGGGACTAGCGGGGGTACCCACCGCAATGAGCAGTTCTTC. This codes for CASGRGTSGGTHRNEQFF.

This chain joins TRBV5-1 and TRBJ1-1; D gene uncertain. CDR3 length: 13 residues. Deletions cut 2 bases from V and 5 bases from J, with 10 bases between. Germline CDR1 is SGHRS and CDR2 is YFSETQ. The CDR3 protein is CASSFREGTEAFF. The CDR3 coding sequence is TGCGCCAGCAGCTTCCGGGAGGGAACTGAAGCTTTCTTT.

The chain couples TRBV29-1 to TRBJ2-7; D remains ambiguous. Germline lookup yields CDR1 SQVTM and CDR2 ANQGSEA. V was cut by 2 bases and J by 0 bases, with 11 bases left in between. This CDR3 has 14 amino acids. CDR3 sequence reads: CSVESDRSSYEQYF. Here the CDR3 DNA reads TGCAGCGTTGAATCCGATAGGAGCTCCTACGAGCAGTACTTC.

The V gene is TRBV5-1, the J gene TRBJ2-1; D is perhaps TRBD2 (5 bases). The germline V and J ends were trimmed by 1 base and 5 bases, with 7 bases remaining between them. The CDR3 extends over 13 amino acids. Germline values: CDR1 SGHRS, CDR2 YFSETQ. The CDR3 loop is CASSLLLDNEQFF. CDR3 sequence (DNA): TGCGCCAGCAGCTTGTTACTAGACAATGAGCAGTTCTTC.

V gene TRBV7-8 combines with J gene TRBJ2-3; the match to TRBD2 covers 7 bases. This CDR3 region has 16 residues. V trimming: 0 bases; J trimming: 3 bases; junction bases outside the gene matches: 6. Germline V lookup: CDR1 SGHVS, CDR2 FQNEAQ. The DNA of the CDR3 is TGTGCCAGCAGCTTAGCATTGCGGGAGTGGACAGATACGCAGTATTTT. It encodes CASSLALREWTDTQYF.